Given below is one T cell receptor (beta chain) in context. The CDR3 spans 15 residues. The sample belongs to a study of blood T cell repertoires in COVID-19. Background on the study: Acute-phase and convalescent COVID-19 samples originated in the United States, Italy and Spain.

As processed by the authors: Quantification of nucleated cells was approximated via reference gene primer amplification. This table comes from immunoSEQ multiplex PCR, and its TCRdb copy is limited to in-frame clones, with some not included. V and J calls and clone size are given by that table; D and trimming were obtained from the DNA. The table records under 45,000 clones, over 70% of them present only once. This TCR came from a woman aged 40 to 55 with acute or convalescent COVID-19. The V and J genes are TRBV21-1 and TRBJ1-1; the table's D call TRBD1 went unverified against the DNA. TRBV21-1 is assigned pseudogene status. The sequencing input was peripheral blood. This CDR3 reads CASSPRQGANTEAFF. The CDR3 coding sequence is TGTGCCAGCAGCCCGAGACAGGGGGCGAACACTGAAGCTTTCTTT.